Following are 30 T cell receptor beta chains from one sample sequenced in a study of shared clonotypes between healthy human individuals. CD45RO-negative, CCR7-selected cells formed the naive CD8 fraction, which excluded terminally differentiated effector memory CD45RA+ cells. Sequencing was performed with immunoSEQ multiplex PCR; in TCRdb, only in-frame clones are kept and a portion is missing. The profile shows about 2,100,000 clones, just over 90% of them singletons. Specimen: naive CD8+ T cells from PBMCs. Receptors originate from a man aged 18 to 29 in good health. Some clones in this sample may be carry-over from other donors' samples.

This clone has just one count. This sequence joins TRBV7-3 and TRBJ2-3; a possible D gene is TRBD1 (6 bases). Trimming removed 2 bases from V and 0 bases from J, with 18 bases in between. The CDR3 loop spans 18 amino acids. Germline V gene sequence: CDR1 SGHTA, CDR2 FQGTGA. The CDR3 region is CASSLDPPGASSTDTQYF. The CDR3 DNA reads TGTGCCAGCAGCTTAGATCCCCCAGGGGCTTCTAGCACAGATACGCAGTATTTT.

This chain joins TRBV28 and TRBJ2-1, with TRBD1 matching over 9 bases. Germline V lookup: CDR1 MDHEN, CDR2 SYDVKM. V shed 3 bases, J shed 2 bases, and the junction held 2 bases outside the gene matches. The CDR3 consists of 15 residues. In DNA form, the CDR3 reads TGTGCCAGCAGTTTGAGGACAGGGGCCTACAATGAGCAGTTCTTC. Residues: CASSLRTGAYNEQFF.

This clone was found once. The chain links TRBV28 to TRBJ2-7, with 8 bases that match TRBD1. With V trimmed by 6 bases and J by 6 bases, 13 bases remained unmatched. The CDR3 spans 15 residues. CDR1 MDHEN and CDR2 SYDVKM come from the germline V gene. The CDR3 protein is CASRRSDREVSEQYF. The DNA of the CDR3 is TGTGCCAGCAGGAGATCGGACAGGGAGGTGAGCGAGCAGTACTTC.

The CDR3 DNA reads as TGTGCCAGCAGCGATGGACCCTCATATGGCTACACCTTC. This gives the protein CASSDGPSYGYTF. The chain couples TRBV7-8 to TRBJ1-2, with D unresolved. The CDR3 length is 13 residues. Germline V lookup: CDR1 SGHVS, CDR2 FQNEAQ. The ends were cut back, 5 bases at V and 5 bases at J, with 12 bases in the middle. Based on the CDR3 plus reference TRBV7-8 and TRBJ1-2, the full variable domain is GAGVSQSPRYKVAKRGQDVALRCDPISGHVSLFWYQQALGQGPEFLTYFQNEAQLDKSGLPSDRFFAERPEGSVSTLKIQRTQQEDSAVYLCASSDGPSYGYTFGSGTRLTVV.

This clone was found once. This specimen includes other DNA sequences encoding the same CDR3. The chain links TRBV28 to TRBJ2-7, with D unclear. The ends were cut back, 6 bases at V and 2 bases at J, with 11 bases in the middle. This CDR3 contains 13 residues. Germline assignment: CDR1 MDHEN and CDR2 SYDVKM. CDR3 DNA sequence: TGTGCCAGCAGCTTCGGGCAGGCCTACGAGCAGTACTTC. Amino acid sequence: CASSFGQAYEQYF.

The chain couples TRBV27 to TRBJ1-5; D call uncertain. The V end was cut by 8 bases, the J end by 0 bases, with 17 bases between. CDR3 length: 16 amino acids. Germline V gene data show CDR1 as MNHEY and CDR2 as SMNVEV (reference sequence). In DNA, the CDR3 is TGTGCCAGCGGCATATCAATGGGCGATAGCAATCAGCCCCAGCATTTT. Translated, it gives CASGISMGDSNQPQHF.

The rearrangement links TRBV13 to TRBJ1-2; D unresolved. The CDR3 length is 15 residues. CDR1 and CDR2 from the germline V gene are PRHDT and FYEKMQ (reference sequence). V was cut by 5 bases and J by 0 bases, with 13 bases left in between. The CDR3 nucleotides read TGTGCCAGCAGCAATGGAGGGCAGCCTAACTATGGCTACACCTTC. This translates into CASSNGGQPNYGYTF. Full variable domain (missing parts from reference TRBV13 and TRBJ1-2): AAGVIQSPRHLIKEKRETATLKCYPIPRHDTVYWYQQGPGQDPQFLISFYEKMQSDKGSIPDRFSAQQFSDYHSELNMSSLELGDSALYFCASSNGGQPNYGYTFGSGTRLTVV.

This clone came up once. The chain couples TRBV6-1 to TRBJ1-1, with D uncertain. The germline V and J ends were trimmed by 4 bases and 1 base, with 7 bases remaining between them. The CDR3 totals 13 residues. Germline lookup yields CDR1 MNHNS and CDR2 SASEGT. Written as DNA, the CDR3 is TGTGCCAGCAGTGCCATCACGAACACTGAAGCTTTCTTT. Encoded protein: CASSAITNTEAFF.

V gene TRBV6-1 combines with J gene TRBJ1-1; D unclear. The CDR3 runs 15 residues. The V gene lost 8 bases and the J gene lost 0 bases, with 16 bases spanning the gap. Germline V lookup: CDR1 MNHNS, CDR2 SASEGT. CDR3 protein: CASLERLNLNTEAFF. CDR3 nucleotide sequence: TGTGCCAGCTTGGAGCGTTTAAATTTGAACACTGAAGCTTTCTTT.

This clone appeared a single time. CDR3 sequence (DNA): TGTGCCAGCAGTTTAGCAGGACCGTTCTACAATGAGCAGTTCTTC. Amino acids: CASSLAGPFYNEQFF. This sequence joins TRBV27 and TRBJ2-1, with D unclear. V was clipped by 2 bases and J by 3 bases, with 11 bases between them. CDR3 length: 15 amino acids. CDR1 and CDR2 (germline): MNHEY, SMNVEV (reference sequence).

The rearrangement links TRBV28 to TRBJ2-1; maybe TRBD2 (6 bases). Germline loops: CDR1 MDHEN, CDR2 SYDVKM. The V and J ends lost 3 bases and 4 bases respectively, with 10 bases between them. The CDR3 extends over 14 amino acids. CDR3: CASSFIAEYNEQFF. The CDR3 region has the DNA TGTGCCAGCAGTTTCATAGCGGAATACAATGAGCAGTTCTTC.

The chain joins TRBV7-9 to TRBJ1-2; D remains ambiguous. The CDR3 loop spans 12 amino acids. Germline V gene lookup returns CDR1 SEHNR and CDR2 FQNEAQ (reference sequence). V gave up 5 bases and J gave up 6 bases, with 10 bases separating them. The DNA of the CDR3 is TGTGCCAGCAGCCGCGCCGAGGATGGCTACACCTTC. This translates into CASSRAEDGYTF.

The chain combines TRBV7-9 with TRBJ2-7; 7 nucleotides line up with TRBD1. The length of the CDR3 is 13 residues. Germline V gene sequence: CDR1 SEHNR, CDR2 FQNEAQ (reference sequence). V lost 6 bases to trimming and J lost 6 bases; unmatched junction nucleotides: 8. This chain's CDR3 is CASRPDRTGEQYF. DNA of the CDR3: TGTGCCAGCAGACCGGACAGGACGGGCGAGCAGTACTTC.

This sequence joins TRBV4-3 and TRBJ2-2; TRBD1 matches at 7 bases. V shed 0 bases and J 3 bases; nucleotides not matched to a gene: 7. The germline CDR1 and CDR2 sequences are LGHNA and YSLEER. The CDR3 has 17 residues. CDR3 nucleotides: TGCGCCAGCAGCCAAGATTCTCAGGGGGTAGACACCGGGGAGCTGTTTTTT. Protein sequence: CASSQDSQGVDTGELFF.

The chain carries TRBV4-3 and TRBJ2-1; 8 bases are shared with TRBD2. CDR1 LGHNA and CDR2 YSLEER come from the germline V gene. V gave up 4 bases and J gave up 4 bases; unmatched junction bases: 6. The CDR3 is 15 residues long. This CDR3 is CASSLYREGYNEQFF. In DNA form, the CDR3 reads TGCGCCAGCAGCCTGTACCGGGAGGGGTACAATGAGCAGTTCTTC.

In this sample, this clone turned up once. The V call is TRBV28, the J call TRBJ2-2, with TRBD2 matching 8 bases. Germline V CDR1 and CDR2: MDHEN, SYDVKM. With 6 bases clipped from V and 0 bases from J, the junction kept 6 bases outside the gene matches. The CDR3 totals 16 residues. CDR3 coding DNA: TGTGCCAGCAGCACCATAGCGGGAACGAACACCGGGGAGCTGTTTTTT. Its protein product is CASSTIAGTNTGELFF.

The rearrangement links TRBV7-9 to TRBJ2-7; maybe TRBD1 (6 bases). CDR3 size: 15 residues. V gave up 3 bases and J gave up 3 bases, with 15 bases separating them. Germline CDR1 SEHNR, CDR2 FQNEAQ (reference sequence). CDR3 residues: CASSFHRDTDYEQYF. The CDR3 nucleotides are TGTGCCAGCAGCTTCCACAGGGATACCGACTACGAGCAGTACTTC. The variable domain in full, with the rest retrieved from reference TRBV7-9 and TRBJ2-7, is DTGVSQNPRHKITKRGQNVTFRCDPISEHNRLYWYRQTLGQGPEFLTYFQNEAQLEKSRLLSDRFSAERPKGSFSTLEIQRTEQGDSAMYLCASSFHRDTDYEQYFGPGTRLTVT.

V gene TRBV7-9 combines with J gene TRBJ2-1; D might be TRBD1 (6 bases). With 4 bases removed from V and 7 bases from J, the gap between germline ends came to 17 bases. The CDR3 length is 15 residues. Germline V lookup: CDR1 SEHNR, CDR2 FQNEAQ (reference sequence). The CDR3 is CASSSSTGPENEQFF. The CDR3 nucleotides read TGTGCCAGCAGCTCCTCCACAGGGCCGGAGAATGAGCAGTTCTTC.

The chain is built from TRBV7-6 and TRBJ1-5, with D uncertain. Germline values: CDR1 SGHVS, CDR2 FNYEAQ. Trimming left V 3 bases short and J 0 bases short, with 9 bases between. CDR3 length: 15 amino acids. CDR3 loop: CASSFGSNSNQPQHF. The CDR3 DNA is TGTGCCAGCAGCTTCGGCAGTAATAGCAATCAGCCCCAGCATTTT.

The rearrangement uses TRBV7-6 and TRBJ2-1; TRBD2 matches at 7 bases. V lost 5 bases and J lost 8; bases outside the gene matches: 15. In germline, CDR1 is SGHVS, CDR2 FNYEAQ. This CDR3 is built from 16 residues. CDR3 in amino acids: CASSHSIGLVADEQFF. Here the CDR3 DNA reads TGTGCCAGCAGCCACAGCATCGGACTAGTTGCAGATGAGCAGTTCTTC.

The V gene is TRBV27, the J gene TRBJ1-5; 7 bases map to TRBD1. Germline V lookup: CDR1 MNHEY, CDR2 SMNVEV (reference sequence). This CDR3 comprises 16 residues. After removal of 5 bases from V and 9 bases from J, the junction contained 16 bases not matched to a gene. As DNA, the CDR3 is TGTGCCAGCAGTCCTATTTTACGACAGGGAAAATGGCCCCAGCATTTT. As protein: CASSPILRQGKWPQHF.

This clone was observed once. The CDR3 region has the DNA TGTGCCAGCAGTTACGGCCCAGGGGGTTGGGAGCAGTACTTC. Amino acid sequence: CASSYGPGGWEQYF. The rearrangement joins TRBV6-5 to TRBJ2-5; 7 bases map to TRBD1. The CDR3 consists of 14 residues. The V gene end was trimmed by 2 bases and the J gene end by 11 bases; junction bases not matched to a gene: 11. CDR1 is MNHEY and CDR2 is SVGAGI in the germline V gene.

The chain links TRBV19 to TRBJ2-3; unclear D gene. The CDR3 runs 13 residues. The germline V gene has CDR1 LNHDA and CDR2 SQIVND (reference sequence). V was cut by 8 bases and J by 4 bases, with 13 bases left in between. CDR3 sequence: CASGERGPDTQYF. The CDR3 DNA sequence: TGTGCCAGTGGGGAAAGAGGCCCAGATACGCAGTATTTT.

The gene calls are TRBV5-1 and TRBJ2-3; D could derive from TRBD1 or TRBD2 (5 bases each). V shed 0 bases and J shed 3 bases, with 11 bases lying between them. There are 15 residues in the CDR3. Per the germline V gene, CDR1 is SGHRS and CDR2 is YFSETQ. CDR3: CASSLDRGWTDTQYF. The CDR3 coding sequence is TGCGCCAGCAGCTTGGATCGGGGCTGGACAGATACGCAGTATTTT. Filled out from reference TRBV5-1 and TRBJ2-3, the complete variable domain reads KAGVTQTPRYLIKTRGQQVTLSCSPISGHRSVSWYQQTPGQGLQFLFEYFSETQRNKGNFPGRFSGRQFSNSRSEMNVSTLELGDSALYLCASSLDRGWTDTQYFGPGTRLTVL.

This clone was counted once. DNA of the CDR3: TGTGCCAGCAGTTTATTGGGTCATCAGCCCCAGCATTTT. Encoded protein: CASSLLGHQPQHF. The genes are TRBV27 and TRBJ1-5; D is ambiguous. Germline V gives CDR1 MNHEY, CDR2 SMNVEV (reference sequence). The CDR3 loop spans 13 amino acids. V was pared by 1 base and J by 5 bases, with 6 bases between.

This sequence joins TRBV19 and TRBJ1-4; no reliable D call. CDR1 and CDR2 from the germline V gene are LNHDA and SQIVND (reference sequence). V lost 3 bases, J lost 7 bases, and 9 bases lay in between. The CDR3 consists of 13 residues. This chain's CDR3 is CASSIGVSEKLFF. DNA of the CDR3: TGTGCCAGTAGTATCGGAGTGAGTGAAAAACTGTTTTTT.

About this clone itself: This sample also contains other DNA sequences that code for the same CDR3. The rearrangement links TRBV6-5 to TRBJ2-5, with D perhaps being TRBD1 or TRBD2 (5 bases each). Germline CDR1 reads MNHEY; CDR2 reads SVGAGI. Trimming removed 2 bases at V and 5 bases at J, with 9 bases between. CDR3 length equals 13 residues. The CDR3 region has the DNA TGTGCCAGCAGTTACCGGGGCCAGGAGACCCAGTACTTC. Protein: CASSYRGQETQYF.

The V call is TRBV7-8, the J call TRBJ1-1; D not resolved. Trimming removed 1 base from V and 1 base from J, with 16 bases in between. This CDR3 has 17 residues. Germline CDR1 is SGHVS and CDR2 is FQNEAQ. The CDR3 region has the DNA TGTGCCAGCAGCTTAGGTGTATTCTCTCCAGGGAACACTGAAGCTTTCTTT. Its translation is CASSLGVFSPGNTEAFF.

CDR3 sequence reads: CASSSRDRGDGELFF. The CDR3 DNA is TGTGCCAGCAGCTCCCGGGACAGGGGCGACGGGGAGCTGTTTTTT. The chain uses TRBV7-2 and TRBJ2-2, with 10 nucleotides matching TRBD1. The CDR3 sequence is 15 residues long. V lost 4 bases, J lost 7 bases, and 6 bases stayed unmatched. Germline CDR1 is SGHTA and CDR2 is FQGNSA. The whole variable domain, filled in from reference TRBV7-2 and TRBJ2-2, reads GAGVSQSPSNKVTEKGKDVELRCDPISGHTALYWYRQSLGQGLEFLIYFQGNSAPDKSGLPSDRFSAERTGGSVSTLTIQRTQQEDSAVYLCASSSRDRGDGELFFGEGSRLTVL.

The V call is TRBV19, the J call TRBJ2-5; D is possibly TRBD2 (5 bases). The germline V gene encodes CDR1 LNHDA and CDR2 SQIVND (reference sequence). Trimming took off 1 base at V and 4 bases at J, with 10 bases between the two ends. This CDR3 spans 14 amino acids. CDR3 loop: CASSIGVGGETQYF. Here the CDR3 DNA reads TGTGCCAGTAGTATAGGGGTAGGAGGAGAGACCCAGTACTTC.